This is a list of T cell receptor beta chains from one sample in a study of shared clonotypes between healthy human individuals. Method: immunoSEQ multiplex PCR; TCRdb's copy keeps in-frame clones and lacks some. The repertoire has over a million clones, 70% to 80% of them found once; the top ten carry 0.55% to 0.7%. Sequenced input: memory CD4+ T cells from PBMCs. All receptors come from a man younger than 35 in good health. Some clones in this sample may be carry-over from other donors' samples. CDR3s include the opening cysteine and the closing phenylalanine or tryptophan. The D gene is left open where the match is weak. Only some rows state a clone size, as once, few, many or a class for expanded clones.

clone size: many; V gene: TRBV7-2; D gene: NA; J gene: TRBJ2-1; CDR3 DNA: TGTGCCAGCAGCTCCCTTTTGCACCAGTTCTTC; CDR3 protein: CASSSLLHQFF
clone size: NA; V gene: TRBV11-1; D gene: NA; J gene: TRBJ2-5; CDR3 DNA: TGTGCCAGCAGCTTCGGGGTGGGGGAGACCCAGTACTTC; CDR3 protein: CASSFGVGETQYF
clone size: NA; V gene: TRBV28; D gene: TRBD1; J gene: TRBJ2-7; CDR3 DNA: TGTGCCAGTTACGACAGGGCCTACGAGCAGTACTTC; CDR3 protein: CASYDRAYEQYF
clone size: NA; V gene: TRBV18; D gene: NA; J gene: TRBJ2-7; CDR3 DNA: TGTGCCAGCTCACCTCCCGGGGCGGAAAACGAGCAGTACTTC; CDR3 protein: CASSPPGAENEQYF
clone size: NA; V gene: TRBV30; D gene: NA; J gene: TRBJ2-3; CDR3 DNA: TGTGCCTGGACCGAAAGACCAAACACAGATACGCAGTATTTT; CDR3 protein: CAWTERPNTDTQYF
clone size: NA; V gene: TRBV7-2; D gene: TRBD2; J gene: TRBJ2-1; CDR3 DNA: TGTGCCAGCAGCCCCAGGACTAGCGGGAGAATGATTGAGCAGTTCTTC; CDR3 protein: CASSPRTSGRMIEQFF
clone size: NA; V gene: TRBV6-5; D gene: NA; J gene: TRBJ2-7; CDR3 DNA: TGTGCCAGCCCGACAGACAGGAGCTCCTACGAGCAGTACTTC; CDR3 protein: CASPTDRSSYEQYF
clone size: NA; V gene: TRBV28; D gene: TRBD1; J gene: TRBJ1-1; CDR3 DNA: TGTGCCAGCAGCTCCGGACAGGGCGGGGAAGCTTTCTTT; CDR3 protein: CASSSGQGGEAFF
clone size: NA; V gene: TRBV18; D gene: NA; J gene: TRBJ2-5; CDR3 DNA: TGTGCCAGCTCCCCTCGCGAAGGAGAGACCCAGTACTTC; CDR3 protein: CASSPREGETQYF
clone size: NA; V gene: TRBV5-1; D gene: TRBD1; J gene: TRBJ2-5; CDR3 DNA: TGCGCCAGCGGGGTTAGGGGGCGCGGAGAGACCCAGTACTTC; CDR3 protein: CASGVRGRGETQYF
clone size: NA; V gene: TRBV9; D gene: NA; J gene: TRBJ2-3; CDR3 DNA: TGTGCCACCACGAAGGGGAGCACAGATACGCAGTATTTT; CDR3 protein: CATTKGSTDTQYF
clone size: NA; V gene: TRBV7-2; D gene: NA; J gene: TRBJ1-1; CDR3 DNA: TGTGCCAGCAGCTTAGCCGAAGGGGGTGAAGCTTTCTTT; CDR3 protein: CASSLAEGGEAFF
clone size: NA; V gene: TRBV7-3; D gene: TRBD1; J gene: TRBJ2-3; CDR3 DNA: TGTGCCAGCAGCTCGGGACAGGGCGGGACAGATACGCAGTATTTT; CDR3 protein: CASSSGQGGTDTQYF
clone size: once; V gene: TRBV12-5; D gene: NA; J gene: TRBJ1-5; CDR3 DNA: TGTGCTAGTGGTTTGAACAATCAGCCCCAGCATTTT; CDR3 protein: CASGLNNQPQHF
clone size: once; V gene: TRBV7-8; D gene: NA; J gene: TRBJ1-1; CDR3 DNA: TGTGCCAGCAGCTTATCAGGGCTCGGTAGCGCTTTCTTT; CDR3 protein: CASSLSGLGSAFF
clone size: few; V gene: TRBV19; D gene: NA; J gene: TRBJ2-2; CDR3 DNA: TGTGCCAGTAGTGCCTCCGGGACCCAAACCGGGGAGCTGTTTTTT; CDR3 protein: CASSASGTQTGELFF
clone size: NA; V gene: TRBV6-1; D gene: TRBD1; J gene: TRBJ1-5; CDR3 DNA: TGTGCCAGCAGTGAGACAGGGAGCGATCAGCCCCAGCATTTT; CDR3 protein: CASSETGSDQPQHF
clone size: once; V gene: TRBV4-2; D gene: TRBD1; J gene: TRBJ1-1; CDR3 DNA: TGTGCCAGCAGCCAACGACAGGGTGCGGGGACTGAAGCTTTCTTT; CDR3 protein: CASSQRQGAGTEAFF
clone size: NA; V gene: TRBV30; D gene: NA; J gene: TRBJ1-1; CDR3 DNA: TGTGCCCGATCGGTGGACAGCCTGAACACTGAAGCTTTCTTT; CDR3 protein: CARSVDSLNTEAFF
clone size: NA; V gene: TRBV6-1; D gene: NA; J gene: TRBJ2-5; CDR3 DNA: TGTGCCAGCAGTGAAGCAGGGGAGACCCAGTACTTC; CDR3 protein: CASSEAGETQYF
clone size: NA; V gene: TRBV9; D gene: TRBD1; J gene: TRBJ1-3; CDR3 DNA: TGTGCCAGCAGCGTAGCCCCGGGACAGGGAAACACCACATATTTT; CDR3 protein: CASSVAPGQGNTTYF
clone size: few; V gene: TRBV5-1; D gene: NA; J gene: TRBJ2-7; CDR3 DNA: TGCGCCAGCAGCCACGTAAATCAGGGGGGGATTGGCGTCTCCTACGAGCAGTACTTC; CDR3 protein: CASSHVNQGGIGVSYEQYF
clone size: NA; V gene: TRBV5-1; D gene: TRBD1; J gene: TRBJ2-7; CDR3 DNA: TGCGCCAGCAGCTTCACAGGGGCTCCAAGCTCCTACGAGCAGTACTTC; CDR3 protein: CASSFTGAPSSYEQYF
clone size: NA; V gene: TRBV4-2; D gene: TRBD2; J gene: TRBJ2-1; CDR3 DNA: TGTGCCAGCAGCGGGGGACTAGCGGGCAATGAGCAGTTCTTC; CDR3 protein: CASSGGLAGNEQFF
clone size: NA; V gene: TRBV2; D gene: NA; J gene: TRBJ1-1; CDR3 DNA: TGTGCCAGCAGCTTGGACGTCAACACTGAAGCTTTCTTT; CDR3 protein: CASSLDVNTEAFF
clone size: NA; V gene: TRBV12-5; D gene: NA; J gene: TRBJ2-5; CDR3 DNA: TGTGCTAGTGGTTTGTCTGGAGTTCCAGGGCAGTACTTC; CDR3 protein: CASGLSGVPGQYF
clone size: NA; V gene: TRBV6-5; D gene: NA; J gene: TRBJ1-5; CDR3 DNA: TGTGCCAGCAGTTACTCGGGGGGACGGCAGCCCCAGCATTTT; CDR3 protein: CASSYSGGRQPQHF
clone size: NA; V gene: TRBV4-1; D gene: NA; J gene: TRBJ2-6; CDR3 DNA: TGCGCCAGCAGCCAAGAACTTGGGGCTGGGGCCAACGTCCTGACTTTC; CDR3 protein: CASSQELGAGANVLTF
clone size: NA; V gene: TRBV28; D gene: TRBD1; J gene: TRBJ1-1; CDR3 DNA: TGTGCCAGCAGTTCCACCGGGACAGCGAACACTGAAGCTTTCTTT; CDR3 protein: CASSSTGTANTEAFF
clone size: NA; V gene: TRBV28; D gene: TRBD2; J gene: TRBJ2-1; CDR3 DNA: TGTGCCACCGGACTAGCGGGAGGTCATGAGCAGTTCTTC; CDR3 protein: CATGLAGGHEQFF
clone size: NA; V gene: TRBV27; D gene: NA; J gene: TRBJ2-7; CDR3 DNA: TGTGCCAGCAGTTCAACCGGGAGAAGCTCCTACGAGCAGTACTTC; CDR3 protein: CASSSTGRSSYEQYF
clone size: NA; V gene: TRBV2; D gene: NA; J gene: TRBJ1-2; CDR3 DNA: TGTGCCAGCACGGCAGAATATGGCTACACCTTC; CDR3 protein: CASTAEYGYTF
clone size: NA; V gene: TRBV29-1; D gene: NA; J gene: TRBJ1-2; CDR3 DNA: TGCAGCGTTGAGCACGGGGGCGCCTATGGCTACACCTTC; CDR3 protein: CSVEHGGAYGYTF
clone size: NA; V gene: TRBV2; D gene: TRBD2; J gene: TRBJ2-2; CDR3 DNA: TGTGCCAGCTCCAAACTGGCGGGAGGAGGAGGCGGGGAGCTGTTTTTT; CDR3 protein: CASSKLAGGGGGELFF
clone size: NA; V gene: TRBV5-4; D gene: NA; J gene: TRBJ2-3; CDR3 DNA: TGTGCCAGCAGCTACCAGGCCCCCGGCACAGATACGCAGTATTTT; CDR3 protein: CASSYQAPGTDTQYF
clone size: NA; V gene: TRBV7-2; D gene: TRBD1; J gene: TRBJ2-7; CDR3 DNA: TGTGCCAGCAGTAAAGGACAGGGTAACTACGAGCAGTACTTC; CDR3 protein: CASSKGQGNYEQYF
clone size: NA; V gene: TRBV18; D gene: NA; J gene: TRBJ1-2; CDR3 DNA: TGTGCCAGCTCACCGCAGGGGCTCTATGGCTACACCTTC; CDR3 protein: CASSPQGLYGYTF
clone size: NA; V gene: TRBV5-3; D gene: TRBD1; J gene: TRBJ1-2; CDR3 DNA: TGTGCCAGAAGTTTACGCCTGACCGGGACAGGGCCTCGTGGGAACACCTTC; CDR3 protein: CARSLRLTGTGPRGNTF
clone size: NA; V gene: TRBV7-2; D gene: NA; J gene: TRBJ1-2; CDR3 DNA: TGTGCCAGCAGCCCTCGAGGGGTTAACTATGGCTACACCTTC; CDR3 protein: CASSPRGVNYGYTF
clone size: NA; V gene: TRBV18; D gene: TRBD1; J gene: TRBJ1-1; CDR3 DNA: TGTGCCAGCTCAACAAGGGACAGGACGAACACTGAAGCTTTCTTT; CDR3 protein: CASSTRDRTNTEAFF
clone size: NA; V gene: TRBV5-1; D gene: NA; J gene: TRBJ2-3; CDR3 DNA: TGCGCCAGCAGACCAGATACTAGCACAGATACGCAGTATTTT; CDR3 protein: CASRPDTSTDTQYF
clone size: few; V gene: TRBV5-4; D gene: TRBD1; J gene: TRBJ2-5; CDR3 DNA: TGTGCCAGCAGCCTCTTGACAGGGGGCCGGGAGACCCAGTACTTC; CDR3 protein: CASSLLTGGRETQYF
clone size: NA; V gene: TRBV5-1; D gene: TRBD2; J gene: TRBJ2-7; CDR3 DNA: TGCGCCAGCAGCTTGGCGATAGCGGGAGGGTACGAGCAGTACTTC; CDR3 protein: CASSLAIAGGYEQYF
clone size: NA; V gene: TRBV7-2; D gene: NA; J gene: TRBJ2-3; CDR3 DNA: TGTGCCAGCAGCTTAGGCGTTTCGGCGGGGCCAGATACGCAGTATTTT; CDR3 protein: CASSLGVSAGPDTQYF
clone size: NA; V gene: TRBV19; D gene: NA; J gene: TRBJ1-5; CDR3 DNA: TGTGCCAGTACCCCTCCAAAGGGTAGCAATCAGCCCCAGCATTTT; CDR3 protein: CASTPPKGSNQPQHF
clone size: many; V gene: TRBV28; D gene: NA; J gene: TRBJ1-2; CDR3 DNA: TGTGCCAGCAGTTCGGTCCCGAAAGGATACACCTTC; CDR3 protein: CASSSVPKGYTF
clone size: NA; V gene: TRBV6-1; D gene: NA; J gene: TRBJ1-2; CDR3 DNA: TGTGCCAGCAGCGCTGACGGCAATTATGGCTACACCTTC; CDR3 protein: CASSADGNYGYTF
clone size: NA; V gene: TRBV2; D gene: NA; J gene: TRBJ2-2; CDR3 DNA: TGTGCCAGCAGTGGAGGCTACCCGAGCACCGGGGAGCTGTTTTTT; CDR3 protein: CASSGGYPSTGELFF
clone size: NA; V gene: TRBV28; D gene: NA; J gene: TRBJ2-7; CDR3 DNA: TGTGCCAGCAGTTTATCTGGCGGGGAACCCTACGAGCAGTACTTC; CDR3 protein: CASSLSGGEPYEQYF
clone size: once; V gene: TRBV4-1; D gene: NA; J gene: TRBJ2-7; CDR3 DNA: TGCGCCAGCAGCCAAACTGGGTCTCGCGAGCAGTACTTC; CDR3 protein: CASSQTGSREQYF
clone size: NA; V gene: TRBV27; D gene: NA; J gene: TRBJ2-7; CDR3 DNA: TGTGCCAGCAGTCTGCAGCCGGTTAAATCCGCCGAGCAGTACTTC; CDR3 protein: CASSLQPVKSAEQYF
clone size: NA; V gene: TRBV27; D gene: TRBD1; J gene: TRBJ1-2; CDR3 DNA: TGTGCCAGCAGGGGACAGCGTACTAACTATGGCTACACCTTC; CDR3 protein: CASRGQRTNYGYTF
clone size: NA; V gene: TRBV7-2; D gene: NA; J gene: TRBJ1-5; CDR3 DNA: TGTGCCAGCAGTCGCACAGGGTTTGGTCAGCCCCAGCATTTT; CDR3 protein: CASSRTGFGQPQHF